This TCR beta chain was obtained from a study of shared clonotypes between healthy human individuals. Study-wide findings and caveats: Sorted-subset sequencing, rarefaction showed, was incomplete despite large depth. Sampling involved blood alone; tissue repertoires likely differ. Richness estimates generally favored naive over memory subsets.

About this clone itself: The target antigen is unknown.

Naive CD8 cells, CD45RO-negative and positively selected for CCR7, excluded terminally differentiated effector memory CD45RA+ cells. The authors distributed each subset's genomic DNA evenly over several immunoSEQ plates. Here immunoSEQ multiplex PCR was the method, and the copy in TCRdb shows in-frame clones only, minus some. In the table there are about 800,000 clones, 90% to 98% of which are singletons. This sequence originates from a man younger than 45 in good health. What was sequenced was naive CD8+ T cells sorted from blood.

The DNA of the CDR3 is TGTGCCAGCAGCTTAAGAGGGGATGAAAAACTGTTTTTT. This gives the protein CASSLRGDEKLFF. The chain uses TRBV7-9 and TRBJ1-4, with TRBD1 as a possible D gene (5 bases). V was clipped by 2 bases and J by 6 bases, with 7 bases between them. CDR1 is SEHNR, CDR2 FQNEAQ, per germline (reference sequence). The CDR3 has 13 residues.